One and the same sample provided the 26 T cell receptor beta chains below, sequenced in a study of Tregs in tolerant kidney transplant recipients. The protocol was immunoSEQ multiplex PCR, while the TCRdb copy is restricted to in-frame clones and leaves out a portion. The table lists 55,000 to 80,000 clones, roughly 98% of them singletons. This material consisted of Tregs from blood, taken before the transplant. The receptors originated from a human donor who received a combined kidney and bone marrow transplant.

This clone appeared a single time. V and J are TRBV19 and TRBJ1-5; tentatively, D is TRBD1 (5 bases). Trimming removed 5 bases from V and 0 bases from J, with 17 bases in between. Germline CDR1 is LNHDA and CDR2 is SQIVND (reference sequence). The CDR3 length is 17 residues. The CDR3 is CASSLHLDSYSNQPQHF. For the CDR3, the DNA is TGTGCCAGTAGTCTCCACCTAGACAGTTATAGCAATCAGCCCCAGCATTTT. The full variable domain, its missing parts supplied by reference TRBV19 and TRBJ1-5, is DGGITQSPKYLFRKEGQNVTLSCEQNLNHDAMYWYRQDPGQGLRLIYYSQIVNDFQKGDIAEGYSVSREKKESFPLTVTSAQKNPTAFYLCASSLHLDSYSNQPQHFGDGTRLSIL.

The chain recombines TRBV4-3 with TRBJ1-2; D is unresolved. CDR3 length: 15 residues. Trimming cost V 0 bases and J 3 bases, with 11 bases left between them. From germline, CDR1 is LGHNA and CDR2 YSLEER. CDR3 region: CASSQDLQTHYGYTF. The CDR3 nucleotides read TGCGCCAGCAGCCAAGATTTACAAACCCACTATGGCTACACCTTC.

The chain combines TRBV30 with TRBJ1-3; D perhaps matches TRBD1 (5 bases). The CDR3 is 13 amino acids. V shed 2 bases and J shed 3 bases, with 8 bases lying between them. Germline CDR1 is GTSNPN and CDR2 is SVGIG (reference sequence). The CDR3 reads CAWSRGVGNTIYF. CDR3 in DNA: TGTGCCTGGAGTCGGGGGGTTGGAAACACCATATATTTT.

The chain links TRBV5-1 to TRBJ1-1, with D unresolved. Germline V CDR1 and CDR2: SGHRS, YFSETQ. V was cut by 2 bases and J by 2 bases, with 10 bases left in between. The CDR3 covers 14 residues. The CDR3: CASSLGGHNTEAFF. The CDR3 DNA sequence: TGCGCCAGCAGCTTAGGAGGGCACAACACTGAAGCTTTCTTT. The full variable domain, completed using reference TRBV5-1 and TRBJ1-1, is KAGVTQTPRYLIKTRGQQVTLSCSPISGHRSVSWYQQTPGQGLQFLFEYFSETQRNKGNFPGRFSGRQFSNSRSEMNVSTLELGDSALYLCASSLGGHNTEAFFGQGTRLTVV.

CDR3 sequence reads: CASSPQGEYGYTF. Here the CDR3 DNA reads TGCGCCAGCAGCCCACAGGGAGAGTATGGCTACACCTTC. The V and J genes are TRBV5-1 and TRBJ1-2; D perhaps matches TRBD1 (6 bases). The CDR3 sequence is 13 residues long. Looked up from germline, CDR1 is SGHRS and CDR2 is YFSETQ. Deletions cut 4 bases from V and 5 bases from J, with 12 bases between.

V and J are TRBV10-3 and TRBJ2-1, with a tentative D call TRBD1 (6 bases). Trimming took off 6 bases at V and 3 bases at J, with 9 bases between the two ends. Looked up from germline, CDR1 is ENHRY and CDR2 is SYGVKD. This CDR3 region has 13 residues. The CDR3 region has the DNA TGTGCCATCAGGGCGGACAGCTACAATGAGCAGTTCTTC. The encoded protein is CAIRADSYNEQFF.

The sample holds one count of this clone. The chain recombines TRBV11-2 with TRBJ2-3, with D perhaps matching TRBD2 (6 bases). CDR3 length equals 17 residues. CDR1 is SGHAT and CDR2 is FQNNGV in the germline V gene. V gave up 5 bases and J gave up 2 bases, with 20 bases separating them. The CDR3, as DNA: TGTGCCAGCAGCCCGGAGGAGTTTAGCGGATTCACAGATACGCAGTATTTT. Its translation: CASSPEEFSGFTDTQYF. The full variable domain, its missing parts supplied by reference TRBV11-2 and TRBJ2-3, is EAGVAQSPRYKIIEKRQSVAFWCNPISGHATLYWYQQILGQGPKLLIQFQNNGVVDDSQLPKDRFSAERLKGVDSTLKIQPAKLEDSAVYLCASSPEEFSGFTDTQYFGPGTRLTVL.

V and J are TRBV7-9 and TRBJ2-6; TRBD1 matches 8 bases. Per germline, CDR1 SEHNR and CDR2 FQNEAQ (reference sequence). The V gene end was trimmed by 0 bases and the J gene end by 2 bases; junction bases not matched to a gene: 9. The CDR3 is 19 amino acids. The chain's CDR3 is CASSLAIAAGGTGANVLTF. CDR3 sequence (DNA): TGTGCCAGCAGCTTAGCGATTGCGGCAGGGGGCACTGGGGCCAACGTCCTGACTTTC.

This chain uses TRBV9 with TRBJ2-2; D gene ambiguous. The germline CDR1 and CDR2 sequences are SGDLS and YYNGEE. Between the trimmed V and J ends, which lost 4 bases and 6 bases, there was a span of 7 bases. The CDR3 has 12 residues. The CDR3 loop reads CASSPSAGELFF. The CDR3 DNA sequence: TGTGCCAGCAGCCCTTCCGCCGGGGAGCTGTTTTTT.

The chain uses TRBV10-3 and TRBJ1-2; D gene unclear. This CDR3 comprises 13 residues. In germline, CDR1 is ENHRY, CDR2 SYGVKD. V was cut by 6 bases and J by 6 bases, with 14 bases left in between. The CDR3 coding sequence is TGTGCCATCAGACGATCCGGGGAGGATGGCTACACCTTC. It specifies CAIRRSGEDGYTF.

This chain connects TRBV6-5 to TRBJ1-3; the D gene is possibly TRBD1 (5 bases). The germline V gene encodes CDR1 MNHEY and CDR2 SVGAGI. The CDR3 has 12 amino acids. Trimming cost V 8 bases and J 9 bases, with 14 bases left between them. Written as DNA, the CDR3 is TGTGCCAGCTCGGACACCCGGAGCACCATATATTTT. Translated, it gives CASSDTRSTIYF.

This chain links TRBV25-1 with TRBJ1-2; D remains ambiguous. Germline V gives CDR1 MGHDK, CDR2 SYGVNS. The V end lost 10 bases, the J end lost 4 bases, and 19 bases lay between the germline ends. There are 14 residues in the CDR3. The CDR3 DNA reads TGTGCCACTTCGGGGTTCGGCGGCGTCTATGGCTACACCTTC. Translating gives CATSGFGGVYGYTF.

The chain joins TRBV11-2 to TRBJ2-7; 8 bases match TRBD2. The CDR3 contains 15 residues. Germline values: CDR1 SGHAT, CDR2 FQNNGV. J lost 3 bases, V lost 1 base, and 5 bases had no gene match. CDR3 coding DNA: TGTGCCAGCAGCTTAGTAGGTAGCGGGAACTACGAGCAGTACTTC. Amino acid sequence: CASSLVGSGNYEQYF.

This sequence joins TRBV7-5 and TRBJ2-2; the D segment call TRBD1 is taken from the table without a DNA check. TRBV7-5 is classified as a pseudogene. The CDR3 totals 17 residues. CDR3 loop: CVRSTRRTGHFTGELFF. CDR3 DNA sequence: TGTGTCAGAAGCACCCGACGGACAGGCCATTTCACCGGGGAGCTGTTTTTT.

The V gene is TRBV5-8, the J gene TRBJ1-2, with 8 bases identical to TRBD1. The CDR3 loop spans 15 amino acids. Germline V gives CDR1 SGHTS, CDR2 YDEGEE. The junction had 9 bases not matched to a gene; V was cut back by 5 bases and J by 3 bases. The CDR3 DNA sequence: TGTGCCAGCAGTTTGCTCGGACAGGGACACTATGGCTACACCTTC. It yields the protein CASSLLGQGHYGYTF.

The V and J genes are TRBV11-3 and TRBJ2-7, with 15 bases that match TRBD2. The CDR3 runs 16 residues. Germline V gives CDR1 SGHNT, CDR2 YENEEA. V trimming: 3 bases; J trimming: 0 bases; junction bases outside the gene matches: 0. The CDR3 nucleotides read TGTGCCAGCAGCTTGGGACTAGCGGGAGGCTCCTACGAGCAGTACTTC. This codes for CASSLGLAGGSYEQYF.

The chain employs TRBV5-4 and TRBJ2-6, with D perhaps matching TRBD2 (6 bases). The CDR3 sequence is 16 residues long. V lost 2 bases and J lost 1, with 10 bases in between. Germline CDR1 reads SGHNT; CDR2 reads YYREEE (reference sequence). This chain's CDR3 is CASSFPGGSGANVLTF. Here the CDR3 DNA reads TGTGCCAGCAGCTTTCCTGGGGGGTCTGGGGCCAACGTCCTGACTTTC.

The CDR3 is CAIRGDYGYTF. DNA of the CDR3: TGTGCCATCAGGGGCGACTATGGCTACACCTTC. This chain uses TRBV10-3 with TRBJ1-2; no reliable D call. Germline V gene lookup returns CDR1 ENHRY and CDR2 SYGVKD. The V gene lost 6 bases and the J gene lost 3 bases, with 5 bases spanning the gap. The CDR3 runs 11 residues.

The chain uses TRBV27 and TRBJ1-1; 7 bases fit TRBD1. The CDR3 spans 14 residues. The germline CDR1 and CDR2 sequences are MNHEY and SMNVEV (reference sequence). The V gene end was trimmed by 6 bases and the J gene end by 5 bases; junction bases not matched to a gene: 9. The CDR3 sequence is CASRQNRDRTEAFF. CDR3 nucleotide sequence: TGTGCCAGCAGACAAAACCGGGACAGAACTGAAGCTTTCTTT.

The chain carries TRBV4-3 and TRBJ1-2; TRBD1 is a possible D gene (5 bases). The V and J ends lost 4 bases and 3 bases respectively, with 21 bases between them. CDR3 size: 17 residues. CDR1 and CDR2 (germline): LGHNA, YSLEER. CDR3 region: CASSPLNGGGSDYGYTF. The CDR3 DNA follows: TGCGCCAGCAGCCCCCTTAATGGGGGGGGGTCGGACTATGGCTACACCTTC.

V and J are TRBV9 and TRBJ2-2; 14 nucleotides line up with TRBD2. This CDR3 has 19 residues. V shed 0 bases and J 8 bases; nucleotides not matched to a gene: 12. From germline, CDR1 is SGDLS and CDR2 YYNGEE. CDR3 nucleotide sequence: TGTGCCAGCAGCGTAGGACTAGCGGGAGGGCATCTGGGGACGGGGGAGCTGTTTTTT. Protein product: CASSVGLAGGHLGTGELFF. Complete variable domain (other parts from reference TRBV9 and TRBJ2-2): DSGVTQTPKHLITATGQRVTLRCSPRSGDLSVYWYQQSLDQGLQFLIQYYNGEERAKGNILERFSAQQFPDLHSELNLSSLELGDSALYFCASSVGLAGGHLGTGELFFGEGSRLTVL.

The chain carries TRBV2 and TRBJ1-5; D perhaps matches TRBD1 (6 bases). Germline assignment: CDR1 SNHLY and CDR2 FYNNEI. The CDR3 length is 16 residues. With 4 bases removed from V and 4 bases from J, the gap between germline ends came to 17 bases. The CDR3 nucleotides are TGTGCCAGCAGTGGGGGAGGGAGGGGGTTGAATCAGCCCCAGCATTTT. Its protein product is CASSGGGRGLNQPQHF.

The CDR3: CAWINREFSGYTF. The CDR3 DNA reads TGTGCCTGGATTAACAGGGAATTCAGCGGCTACACCTTC. This chain connects TRBV30 to TRBJ1-2; D may be TRBD1 (6 bases). V was clipped by 4 bases and J by 8 bases, with 17 bases between them. This CDR3 has 13 residues. The germline V gene has CDR1 GTSNPN and CDR2 SVGIG (reference sequence). The full variable domain, rest sourced from reference TRBV30 and TRBJ1-2, is SQTIHQWPATLVQPVGSPLSLECTVEGTSNPNLYWYRQAAGRGLQLLFYSVGIGQISSEVPQNLSASRPQDRQFILSSKKLLLSDSGFYLCAWINREFSGYTFGSGTRLTVV.

The chain employs TRBV30 and TRBJ1-5; weak D call: TRBD1 (5 bases). This CDR3 has 13 amino acids. Germline V gene sequence: CDR1 GTSNPN, CDR2 SVGIG (reference sequence). V was trimmed by 5 bases and J by 5 bases, leaving 13 bases between them. The chain's CDR3 is CAWGGQTHQPQHF. The CDR3 DNA reads as TGTGCCTGGGGCGGACAAACCCATCAGCCCCAGCATTTT.

The V gene is TRBV19, the J gene TRBJ1-2; TRBD1 agrees at 7 bases. After removal of 2 bases from V and 4 bases from J, the junction contained 4 bases not matched to a gene. This CDR3 is built from 14 residues. CDR1 and CDR2 (germline): LNHDA, SQIVND (reference sequence). The CDR3 region is CASSIRDSLYGYTF. The CDR3 DNA reads TGTGCCAGTAGTATACGGGACAGCCTCTATGGCTACACCTTC. Looking up the rest from reference TRBV19 and TRBJ1-2 gives the full variable domain: DGGITQSPKYLFRKEGQNVTLSCEQNLNHDAMYWYRQDPGQGLRLIYYSQIVNDFQKGDIAEGYSVSREKKESFPLTVTSAQKNPTAFYLCASSIRDSLYGYTFGSGTRLTVV.

The chain recombines TRBV2 with TRBJ1-6; weak D call: TRBD1 (5 bases). V was cut by 6 bases and J by 9 bases, with 18 bases left in between. CDR3 length equals 15 residues. Germline values: CDR1 SNHLY, CDR2 FYNNEI. The DNA of the CDR3 is TGTGCCAGCAGCGCCCCGACAGCCCCAGGTTCACCCCTCCACTTT. This encodes CASSAPTAPGSPLHF.